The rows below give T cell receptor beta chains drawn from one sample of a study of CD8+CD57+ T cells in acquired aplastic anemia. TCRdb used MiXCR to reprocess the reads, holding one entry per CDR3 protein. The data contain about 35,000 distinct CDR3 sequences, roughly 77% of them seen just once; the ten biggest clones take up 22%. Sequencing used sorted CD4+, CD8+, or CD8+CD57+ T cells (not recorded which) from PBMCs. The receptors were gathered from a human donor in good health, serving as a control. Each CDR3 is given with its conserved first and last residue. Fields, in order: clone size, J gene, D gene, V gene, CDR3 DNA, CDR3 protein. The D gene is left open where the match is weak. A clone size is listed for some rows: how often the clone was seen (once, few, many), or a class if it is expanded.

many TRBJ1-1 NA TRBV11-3 TGTGCCAGCAGCTTAACGCCAGCGGCCCTTGAAGCTTTCTTT CASSLTPAALEAFF
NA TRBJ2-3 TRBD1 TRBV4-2 TGTGCCAGCAGCCCTGGACAGGGGCGCACAGATACGCAGTATTTT CASSPGQGRTDTQYF
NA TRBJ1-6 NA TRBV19 TGTGCCAGTAGAATCGGGGGTCTTGATTCACCCCTCCACTTT CASRIGGLDSPLHF
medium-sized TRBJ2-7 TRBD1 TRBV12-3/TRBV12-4 TGTGCCAGCAGGTCGGACAGGGGGCCCTACGAGCAGTACTTC CASRSDRGPYEQYF
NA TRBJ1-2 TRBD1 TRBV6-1 TGTGCCAGCAGGCAGGGACAGGGCTATGGCTACACCTTC CASRQGQGYGYTF
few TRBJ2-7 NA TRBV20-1 TGCAGTACCACTACGGGGGAGGCCGGCGAGCAGTACTTC CSTTTGEAGEQYF
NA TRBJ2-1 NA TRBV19 TGTGCCAGTAGTAACCCAGGGGGGTTGGGGGAGCAGTTCTTC CASSNPGGLGEQFF
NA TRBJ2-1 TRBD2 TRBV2 TGTGCCAGCAGTGGGAGCGGGGGGTACAATGAGCAGTTCTTC CASSGSGGYNEQFF
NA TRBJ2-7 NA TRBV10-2 TGCGCCAGCAGTGATTGGGGACTGTACGAGCAGTACTTC CASSDWGLYEQYF
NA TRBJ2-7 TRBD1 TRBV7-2 TGTGCCAGCAGCTTAGTGTCCACAGGGGGCGACGAGCAGTACTTC CASSLVSTGGDEQYF
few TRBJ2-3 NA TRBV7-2 TGTGCCAGCAGTGCCACGGATACGCAGTATTTT CASSATDTQYF
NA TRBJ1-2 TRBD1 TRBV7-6 TGTGCCAGCAGCTTAGCGACAGGGGGTAGGAACTATGGCTACACCTTC CASSLATGGRNYGYTF
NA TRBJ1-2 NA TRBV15 TGTGCCACCAGCAGAGGGGGCAGGGCGGCTAACTATGGCTACACCTTC CATSRGGRAANYGYTF
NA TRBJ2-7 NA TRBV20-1 TGCAGTGCTCTGGGGCCGACGGACCGACTAATTTACGAGCAGTACTTC CSALGPTDRLIYEQYF
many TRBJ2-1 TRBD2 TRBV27 TGTGCCAGCAGTTTAGCAGGCGGGGGGGCTCTTGAGCAGTTCTTC CASSLAGGGALEQFF
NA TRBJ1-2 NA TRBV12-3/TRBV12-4 TGTGCCAGCAGCTCCGGGGGGGGCTACACCTTC CASSSGGGYTF
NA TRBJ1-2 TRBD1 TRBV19 TGTGCCAGTAGTATAGGTCAGGGGGACTATGGCTACACCTTC CASSIGQGDYGYTF
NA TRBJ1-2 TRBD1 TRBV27 TGTGCCAGTAAGTTCGGGACAGGGAACTATGGCTACACCTTC CASKFGTGNYGYTF
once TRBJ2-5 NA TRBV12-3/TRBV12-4 TGTGCCAGCAAGTATCGGGGGACCCAGTACTTC CASKYRGTQYF
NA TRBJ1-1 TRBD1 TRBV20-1 TGCAGTGCTCGGGACAGGGGGCGCGGTAGTATGAACACTGAAGCTTTCTTT CSARDRGRGSMNTEAFF
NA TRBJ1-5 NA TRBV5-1 TGCGCCAGCAGACCTTCGTCCGATAGCAATCAGCCCCAGCATTTT CASRPSSDSNQPQHF
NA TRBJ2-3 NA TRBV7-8 TGTGCCAGCAGCGTATGGACCGCGTTTACAGATACGCAGTATTTT CASSVWTAFTDTQYF
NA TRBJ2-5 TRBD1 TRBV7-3 TGTGCCAGCAGCCCAACAGGGGGCGGCGAGACCCAGTACTTC CASSPTGGGETQYF
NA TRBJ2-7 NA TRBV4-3 TGCGCCAGCAGCCCTGGCCTAGCTCCTACGAGCAGTACTTTGGTTTTC CASSPGLAPTSSTLVF
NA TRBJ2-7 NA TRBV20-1 TGCAGTGCCGCACGGGAAGTCTACGAGCAGTACTTC CSAAREVYEQYF
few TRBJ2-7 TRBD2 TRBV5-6 TGTGCCAGCACCGACGGGGGGACCGACGCCTACGAGCAGTACTTC CASTDGGTDAYEQYF
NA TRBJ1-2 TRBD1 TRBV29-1 TGCAGCGTCGCCGAGCTAGACAGGGTTACTTCCCGTAACTATGGCTACACCTTC CSVAELDRVTSRNYGYTF
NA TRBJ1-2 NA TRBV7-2 TGTGCCAGCAGTGAGACGGGATGGGGCTACACCTTC CASSETGWGYTF